The 8 T cell receptor beta chains below were found in one sample sequenced in a study of blood T cell repertoires in COVID-19. Data came from immunoSEQ multiplex PCR; TCRdb stores just in-frame clones and leaves some out. The data contain approximately 200,000 clones, about 76% of them singletons. The sample comprised peripheral blood. These receptors all come from a woman aged 35 to 49 with COVID-19, enrolled during active disease.

This chain joins TRBV27 and TRBJ2-2, with 13 bases identical to TRBD2. The germline CDR1 and CDR2 sequences are MNHEY and SMNVEV (reference sequence). The CDR3 is 16 residues long. Trimming removed 8 bases from V and 2 bases from J; junction bases left unmatched: 5. The DNA for the CDR3 is TGTGCCAGCGGAAAGGGACTAGCGGGAAACACCGGGGAGCTGTTTTTT. Amino acids: CASGKGLAGNTGELFF.

The rearrangement joins TRBV27 to TRBJ1-2; TRBD1 matches at 7 bases. The V gene's germline CDR1 is MNHEY and CDR2 SMNVEV (reference sequence). This CDR3 spans 14 amino acids. The J segment lost 3 bases and the V segment lost 6 bases, leaving 7 bases of the junction unmatched. The CDR3, as DNA: TGTGCCAGCAGCAGAGCAGGGGGTGACTATGGCTACACCTTC. It encodes CASSRAGGDYGYTF.

The chain links TRBV5-1 to TRBJ2-7; D perhaps matches TRBD2 (5 bases). Trimming cost V 4 bases and J 0 bases, with 8 bases left between them. This CDR3 is 13 amino acids long. CDR1 and CDR2 (germline): SGHRS, YFSETQ. The CDR3 sequence is CASSLEGSYEQYF. The CDR3 nucleotides read TGCGCCAGCAGCCTAGAGGGCTCCTACGAGCAGTACTTC.

This sequence joins TRBV19 and TRBJ1-1; 7 nucleotides agree with TRBD1. With V trimmed by 4 bases and J by 0 bases, 5 bases remained unmatched. CDR3 length: 15 residues. The germline V gene encodes CDR1 LNHDA and CDR2 SQIVND (reference sequence). The CDR3 coding sequence is TGTGCCAGTAGTACGAGACAGGGTATGAACACTGAAGCTTTCTTT. Its protein is CASSTRQGMNTEAFF.

This chain uses TRBV4-3 with TRBJ2-3, with 8 positions matching TRBD2. Germline trimming cut 7 bases from V and 3 bases from J; bases unmatched to any gene: 3. The CDR3 is 13 residues long. Germline CDR1 is LGHNA and CDR2 is YSLEER. The CDR3 spells CASKKRETDTQYF. As DNA, the CDR3 is TGCGCCAGCAAAAAGCGGGAGACAGATACGCAGTATTTT.

The chain links TRBV18 to TRBJ2-2, with 10 bases matching TRBD1. V lost 3 bases, J lost 5 bases, and 9 bases stayed unmatched. This CDR3 contains 17 residues. From germline, CDR1 is KGHSH and CDR2 LQKENI. CDR3 in amino acids: CASSPFDRGRSTGELFF. DNA for the CDR3: TGTGCCAGCTCACCGTTCGACAGGGGGCGAAGTACCGGGGAGCTGTTTTTT.

This clone was found a few times. The chain links TRBV30 to TRBJ1-5; no definite D call. Looked up from germline, CDR1 is GTSNPN and CDR2 is SVGIG (reference sequence). The CDR3 totals 14 residues. V was trimmed by 4 bases and J by 0 bases, leaving 10 bases between them. The CDR3 loop reads CAWNAADSNQPQHF. The CDR3 DNA reads TGTGCCTGGAACGCGGCCGATAGCAATCAGCCCCAGCATTTT.

This clone turned up a few times. The rearrangement uses TRBV27 and TRBJ1-6, with 9 bases matching TRBD1. CDR3 length equals 14 residues. Germline-derived CDR1 and CDR2 are MNHEY and SMNVEV (reference sequence). With 6 bases clipped from V and 10 bases from J, the junction kept 7 bases outside the gene matches. CDR3 sequence (DNA): TGTGCCAGCAGCCGACAGGGGGAATTCTCACCCCTCCACTTT. It yields the protein CASSRQGEFSPLHF.